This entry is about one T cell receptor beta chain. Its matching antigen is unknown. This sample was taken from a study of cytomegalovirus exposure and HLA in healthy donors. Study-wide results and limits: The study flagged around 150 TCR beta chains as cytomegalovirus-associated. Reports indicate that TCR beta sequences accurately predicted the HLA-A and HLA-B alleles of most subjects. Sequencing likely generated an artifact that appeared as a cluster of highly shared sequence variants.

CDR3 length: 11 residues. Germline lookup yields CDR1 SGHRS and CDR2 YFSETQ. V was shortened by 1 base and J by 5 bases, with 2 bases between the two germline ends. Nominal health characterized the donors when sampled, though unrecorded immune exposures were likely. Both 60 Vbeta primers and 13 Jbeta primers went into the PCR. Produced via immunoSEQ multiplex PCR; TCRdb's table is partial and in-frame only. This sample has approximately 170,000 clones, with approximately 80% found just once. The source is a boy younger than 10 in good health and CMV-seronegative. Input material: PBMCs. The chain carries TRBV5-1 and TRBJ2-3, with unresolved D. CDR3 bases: TGCGCCAGCAGCTTGCAAGATACGCAGTATTTT. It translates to CASSLQDTQYF. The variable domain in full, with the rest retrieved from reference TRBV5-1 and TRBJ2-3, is KAGVTQTPRYLIKTRGQQVTLSCSPISGHRSVSWYQQTPGQGLQFLFEYFSETQRNKGNFPGRFSGRQFSNSRSEMNVSTLELGDSALYLCASSLQDTQYFGPGTRLTVL.